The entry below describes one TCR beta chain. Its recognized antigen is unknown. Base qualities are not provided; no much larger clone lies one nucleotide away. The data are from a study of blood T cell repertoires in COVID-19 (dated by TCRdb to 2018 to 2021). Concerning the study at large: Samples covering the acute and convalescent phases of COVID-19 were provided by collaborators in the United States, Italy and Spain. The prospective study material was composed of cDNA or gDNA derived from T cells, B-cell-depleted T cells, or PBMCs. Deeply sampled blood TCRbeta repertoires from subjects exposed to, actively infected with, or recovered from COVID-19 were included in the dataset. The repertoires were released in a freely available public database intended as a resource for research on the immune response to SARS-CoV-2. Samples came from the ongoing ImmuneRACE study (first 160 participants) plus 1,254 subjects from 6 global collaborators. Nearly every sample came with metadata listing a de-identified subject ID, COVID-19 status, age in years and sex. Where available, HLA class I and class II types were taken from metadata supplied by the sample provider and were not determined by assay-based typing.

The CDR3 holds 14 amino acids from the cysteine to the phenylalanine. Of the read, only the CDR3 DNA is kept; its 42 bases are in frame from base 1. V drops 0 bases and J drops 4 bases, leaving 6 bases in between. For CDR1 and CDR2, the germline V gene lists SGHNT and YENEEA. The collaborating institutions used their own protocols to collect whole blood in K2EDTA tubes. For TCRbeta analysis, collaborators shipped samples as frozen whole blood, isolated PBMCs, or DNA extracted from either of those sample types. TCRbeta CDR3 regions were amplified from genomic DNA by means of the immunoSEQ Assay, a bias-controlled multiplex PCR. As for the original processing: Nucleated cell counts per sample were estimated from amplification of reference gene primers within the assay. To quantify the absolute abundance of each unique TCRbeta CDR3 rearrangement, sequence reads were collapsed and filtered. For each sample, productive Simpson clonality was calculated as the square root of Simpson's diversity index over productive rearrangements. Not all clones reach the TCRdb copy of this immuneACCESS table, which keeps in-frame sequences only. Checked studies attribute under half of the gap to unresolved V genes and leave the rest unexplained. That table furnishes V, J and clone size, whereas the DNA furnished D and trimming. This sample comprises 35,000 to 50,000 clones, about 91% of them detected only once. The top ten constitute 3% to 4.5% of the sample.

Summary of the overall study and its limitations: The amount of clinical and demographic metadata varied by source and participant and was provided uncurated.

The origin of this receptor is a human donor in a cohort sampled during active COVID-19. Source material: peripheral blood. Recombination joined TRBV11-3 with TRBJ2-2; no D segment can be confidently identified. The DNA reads TGTGCCAGCAGCTTAGAATATTCCACCGGGGAGCTGTTTTTT. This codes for CASSLEYSTGELFF.